The T cell receptor (beta chain) under discussion was sequenced for a study of T cells in tuberculosis. Study information: The T cells targeted glucose monomycolate, a mycobacterial lipid, via CD1B.

Cells were sorted from thawed PBMC rested overnight and stained with GMM-loaded CD1B tetramer, viability dye and anti-CD3. The lipid loaded on the CD1B tetramers was C32 glucose monomycolate from Rhodococcus equi. TCRdb's table, derived via immunoSEQ multiplex PCR, lists solely in-frame clones and lacks some. Of around 50,000 clones in the sample, 70% to 90% are singletons; the top ten hold 20% to 25%. CDR3 size: 16 residues. The V gene's germline CDR1 is LGHNA and CDR2 YSLEER. The V gene lost 3 bases and the J gene lost 0 bases, with 11 bases spanning the gap. The chain uses TRBV4-3 and TRBJ2-2; possibly TRBD1 for D (6 bases). The TCR originated in an adult woman with latent tuberculosis. The specimen sequenced was CD1b-GMM tetramer-negative cells sorted from PBMCs. The CDR3 DNA reads as TGCGCCAGCAGCCACCTCCCAGGGGCGAACACCGGGGAGCTGTTTTTT. This sequence encodes CASSHLPGANTGELFF.